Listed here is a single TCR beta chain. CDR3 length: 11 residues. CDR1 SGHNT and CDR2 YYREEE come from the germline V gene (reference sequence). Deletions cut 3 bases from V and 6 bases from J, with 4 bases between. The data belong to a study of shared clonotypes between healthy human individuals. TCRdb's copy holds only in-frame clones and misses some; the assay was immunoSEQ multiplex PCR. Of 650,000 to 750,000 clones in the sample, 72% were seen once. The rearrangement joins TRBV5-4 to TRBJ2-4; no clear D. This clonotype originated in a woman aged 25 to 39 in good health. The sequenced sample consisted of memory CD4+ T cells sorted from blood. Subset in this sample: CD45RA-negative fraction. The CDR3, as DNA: TGTGCCAGCAGCTCCTTAAACATTCAGTACTTC. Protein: CASSSLNIQYF.